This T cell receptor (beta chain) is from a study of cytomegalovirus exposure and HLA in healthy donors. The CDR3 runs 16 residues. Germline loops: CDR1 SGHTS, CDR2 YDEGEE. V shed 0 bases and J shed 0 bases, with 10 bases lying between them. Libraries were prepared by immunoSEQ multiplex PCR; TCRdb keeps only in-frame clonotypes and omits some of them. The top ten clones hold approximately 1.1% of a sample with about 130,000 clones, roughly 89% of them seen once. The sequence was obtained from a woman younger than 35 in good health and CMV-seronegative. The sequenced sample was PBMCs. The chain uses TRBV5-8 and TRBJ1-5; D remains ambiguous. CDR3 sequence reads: CASSLGGGNSNQPQHF. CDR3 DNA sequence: TGTGCCAGCAGCTTGGGGGGAGGAAATAGCAATCAGCCCCAGCATTTT.